Listed here are 11 T cell receptor beta chains from one sample, sequenced in a study of blood T cell repertoires in COVID-19. Data came from immunoSEQ multiplex PCR; TCRdb stores just in-frame clones and leaves some out. The table includes about 250,000 clones, roughly 86% detected once. Sequencing input: PBMCs or T cells enriched from blood (not recorded which). These receptors were taken from a woman between 25 and 40 years old with acute COVID-19.

V usage is TRBV7-2 and J usage is TRBJ2-7; 9 bases fit TRBD1. Looked up from germline, CDR1 is SGHTA and CDR2 is FQGNSA. The CDR3 totals 15 residues. After removal of 4 bases from V and 2 bases from J, the junction contained 6 bases not matched to a gene. The CDR3 sequence: CASSSGTGIPYEQYF. For the CDR3, the DNA is TGTGCCAGCAGCTCCGGGACAGGGATACCCTACGAGCAGTACTTC.

There are a few counts of this clone. V usage is TRBV7-2 and J usage is TRBJ1-2; 9 nucleotides align to TRBD1. The germline V gene encodes CDR1 SGHTA and CDR2 FQGNSA. This CDR3 comprises 16 residues. V lost 5 bases and J lost 2; bases outside the gene matches: 9. CDR3 residues: CASSTPYRGPNYGYTF. Here the CDR3 DNA reads TGTGCCAGCAGCACACCCTACAGGGGGCCCAACTATGGCTACACCTTC. Full variable domain (missing parts from reference TRBV7-2 and TRBJ1-2): GAGVSQSPSNKVTEKGKDVELRCDPISGHTALYWYRQSLGQGLEFLIYFQGNSAPDKSGLPSDRFSAERTGGSVSTLTIQRTQQEDSAVYLCASSTPYRGPNYGYTFGSGTRLTVV.

V gene TRBV18 combines with J gene TRBJ1-3, with D maybe TRBD1 (5 bases). Trimming removed 1 base from V and 1 base from J, with 11 bases in between. The CDR3 spans 16 residues. From germline, CDR1 is KGHSH and CDR2 LQKENI. The CDR3 spells CASSPQRGSSGNTIYF. Written as DNA, the CDR3 is TGTGCCAGCTCACCACAAAGGGGATCTTCTGGAAACACCATATATTTT.

The gene calls are TRBV6-5 and TRBJ1-4; D unresolved. CDR1 and CDR2 (germline): MNHEY, SVGAGI. V gave up 8 bases and J gave up 4 bases, with 8 bases separating them. This CDR3 contains 12 residues. The CDR3 region is CASSSFNEKLFF. Here the CDR3 DNA reads TGTGCCAGCTCGAGCTTTAATGAAAAACTGTTTTTT.

The chain employs TRBV3-1 (or the pseudogene TRBV3-2) and TRBJ1-6; D is unresolved. Germline CDR1 reads LGHDT; CDR2 reads YNNKEL (reference sequence). Trimming took 1 base from V and 7 from J, leaving 8 bases between them. The CDR3 is 14 residues long. Here the CDR3 reads CASSQAQLNSPLHF. CDR3 DNA sequence: TGTGCCAGCAGCCAAGCTCAGTTAAATTCACCCCTCCACTTT.

The rearrangement uses TRBV19 and TRBJ1-4; 8 bases are a match to TRBD1. The CDR3 length is 14 residues. J was trimmed by 6 bases and V by 6 bases; bases with no gene match: 6. Germline values: CDR1 LNHDA, CDR2 SQIVND (reference sequence). Here the CDR3 DNA reads TGTGCCAGTAGGCGACAGGGGATGTATGAAAAACTGTTTTTT. Amino acids: CASRRQGMYEKLFF.

V is TRBV3-1 (or the pseudogene TRBV3-2) and J is TRBJ1-6, with a weak D call TRBD1 (6 bases). This CDR3 has 18 residues. V was shortened by 0 bases and J by 0 bases, with 12 bases between the two germline ends. Germline V gene data show CDR1 as LGHDT and CDR2 as YNNKEL (reference sequence). CDR3 residues: CASSQEGHAASYNSPLHF. The CDR3 DNA follows: TGTGCCAGCAGCCAAGAGGGACACGCCGCCTCCTATAATTCACCCCTCCACTTT.

The chain has TRBV25-1 and TRBJ1-3; possible D gene TRBD1, 6 bases. V was trimmed by 1 base and J by 0 bases, leaving 13 bases between them. The length of the CDR3 is 17 residues. CDR1 and CDR2 (germline): MGHDK, SYGVNS. The CDR3, as DNA: TGTGCCAGCAGTGAATGGGGCAGGGGTTACTCTGGAAACACCATATATTTT. Protein product: CASSEWGRGYSGNTIYF.

This chain links TRBV2 with TRBJ2-3; 7 positions match TRBD1. CDR1 and CDR2 (germline): SNHLY, FYNNEI. The ends lost 8 bases at V and 2 bases at J; junction bases unmatched: 10. The CDR3 consists of 15 residues. This CDR3 reads CASQEPGQSTDTQYF. The CDR3 nucleotides are TGTGCCAGCCAGGAGCCGGGACAGTCCACAGATACGCAGTATTTT. Drawing the rest from reference TRBV2 and TRBJ2-3, the complete variable domain is EPEVTQTPSHQVTQMGQEVILRCVPISNHLYFYWYRQILGQKVEFLVSFYNNEISEKSEIFDDQFSVERPDGSNFTLKIRSTKLEDSAMYFCASQEPGQSTDTQYFGPGTRLTVL.

The chain has TRBV4-1 and TRBJ2-2; 11 nucleotides agree with TRBD1. This CDR3 is 16 amino acids long. V gave up 4 bases and J gave up 3 bases; unmatched junction bases: 4. Germline V gene sequence: CDR1 MGHRA, CDR2 YSYEKL. CDR3: CASSLGTGGDTGELFF. CDR3 DNA: TGCGCCAGCAGCCTCGGGACAGGGGGTGACACCGGGGAGCTGTTTTTT.

This chain connects TRBV7-9 to TRBJ2-2; the D gene is possibly TRBD1 (6 bases). The CDR3 extends over 15 amino acids. The V gene's germline CDR1 is SEHNR and CDR2 FQNEAQ (reference sequence). Deletions cut 2 bases from V and 2 bases from J, with 9 bases between. CDR3 loop: CASSLRTVNTGELFF. The CDR3, as DNA: TGTGCCAGCAGCTTACGGACAGTTAACACCGGGGAGCTGTTTTTT. Complete variable domain (other parts from reference TRBV7-9 and TRBJ2-2): DTGVSQNPRHKITKRGQNVTFRCDPISEHNRLYWYRQTLGQGPEFLTYFQNEAQLEKSRLLSDRFSAERPKGSFSTLEIQRTEQGDSAMYLCASSLRTVNTGELFFGEGSRLTVL.